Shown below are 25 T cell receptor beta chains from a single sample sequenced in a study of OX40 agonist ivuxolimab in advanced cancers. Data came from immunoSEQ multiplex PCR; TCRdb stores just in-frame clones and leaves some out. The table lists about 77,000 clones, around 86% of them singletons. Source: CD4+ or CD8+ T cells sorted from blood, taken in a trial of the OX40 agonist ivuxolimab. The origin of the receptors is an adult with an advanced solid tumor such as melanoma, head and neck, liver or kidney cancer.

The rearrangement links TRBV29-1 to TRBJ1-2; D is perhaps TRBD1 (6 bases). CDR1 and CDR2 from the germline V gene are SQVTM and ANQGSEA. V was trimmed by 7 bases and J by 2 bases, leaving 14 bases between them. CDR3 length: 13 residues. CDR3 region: CSAGDNPNYGYTF. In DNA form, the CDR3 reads TGCAGCGCCGGGGACAACCCAAACTATGGCTACACCTTC.

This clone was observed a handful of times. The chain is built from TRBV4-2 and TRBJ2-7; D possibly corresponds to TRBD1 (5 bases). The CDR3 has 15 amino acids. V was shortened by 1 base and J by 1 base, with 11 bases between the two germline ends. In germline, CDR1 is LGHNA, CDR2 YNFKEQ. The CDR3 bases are TGTGCCAGCAGCCAAGTGACAGCTCTATCCTACGAGCAGTACTTC. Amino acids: CASSQVTALSYEQYF.

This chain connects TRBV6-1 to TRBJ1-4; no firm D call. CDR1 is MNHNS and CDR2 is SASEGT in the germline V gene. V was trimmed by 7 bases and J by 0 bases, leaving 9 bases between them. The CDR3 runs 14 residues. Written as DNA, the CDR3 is TGTGCCAGCACTCATCAGGCAACTAATGAAAAACTGTTTTTT. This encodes CASTHQATNEKLFF.

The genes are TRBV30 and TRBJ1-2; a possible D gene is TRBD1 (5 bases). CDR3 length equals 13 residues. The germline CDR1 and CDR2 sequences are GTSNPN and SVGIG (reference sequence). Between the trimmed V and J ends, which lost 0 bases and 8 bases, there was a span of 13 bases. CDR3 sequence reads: CAWSVGGTVGYTF. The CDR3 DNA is TGTGCCTGGAGTGTAGGAGGGACGGTAGGCTACACCTTC.

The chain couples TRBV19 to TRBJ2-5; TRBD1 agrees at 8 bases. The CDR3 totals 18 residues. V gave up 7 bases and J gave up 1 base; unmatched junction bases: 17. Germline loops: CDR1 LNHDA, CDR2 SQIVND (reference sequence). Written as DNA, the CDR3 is TGTGCCAGTATTGAGGACAGGGAGATCCTGAGTCTCCAAGAGACCCAGTACTTC. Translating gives CASIEDREILSLQETQYF. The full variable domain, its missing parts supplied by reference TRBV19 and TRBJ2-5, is DGGITQSPKYLFRKEGQNVTLSCEQNLNHDAMYWYRQDPGQGLRLIYYSQIVNDFQKGDIAEGYSVSREKKESFPLTVTSAQKNPTAFYLCASIEDREILSLQETQYFGPGTRLLVL.

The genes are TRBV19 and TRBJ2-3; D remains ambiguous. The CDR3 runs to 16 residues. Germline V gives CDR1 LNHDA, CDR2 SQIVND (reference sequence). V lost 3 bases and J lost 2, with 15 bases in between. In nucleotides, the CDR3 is TGTGCCAGTAGTATTAACTCGCAGGTTTCCACAGATACGCAGTATTTT. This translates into CASSINSQVSTDTQYF.

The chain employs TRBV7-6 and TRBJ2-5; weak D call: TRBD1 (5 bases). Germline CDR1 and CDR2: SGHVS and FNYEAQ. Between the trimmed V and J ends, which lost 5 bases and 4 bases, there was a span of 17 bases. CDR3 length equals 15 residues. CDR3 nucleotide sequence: TGTGCCAGCAGCCCTAGGGCAGGGCGCCCAGAGACCCAGTACTTC. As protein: CASSPRAGRPETQYF.

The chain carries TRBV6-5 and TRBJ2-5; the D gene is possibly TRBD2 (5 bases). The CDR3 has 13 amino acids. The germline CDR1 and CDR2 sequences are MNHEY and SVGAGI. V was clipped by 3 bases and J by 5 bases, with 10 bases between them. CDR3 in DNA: TGTGCCAGCAGTTATGGAGGAGTGGAGACCCAGTACTTC. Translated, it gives CASSYGGVETQYF.

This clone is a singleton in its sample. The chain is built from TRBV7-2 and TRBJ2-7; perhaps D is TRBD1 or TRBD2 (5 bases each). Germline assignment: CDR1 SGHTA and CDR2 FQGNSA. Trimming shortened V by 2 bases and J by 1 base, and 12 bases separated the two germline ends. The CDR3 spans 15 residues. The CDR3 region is CASSLIGARSYEQYF. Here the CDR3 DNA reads TGTGCCAGCAGCTTAATCGGGGCACGTTCCTACGAGCAGTACTTC.

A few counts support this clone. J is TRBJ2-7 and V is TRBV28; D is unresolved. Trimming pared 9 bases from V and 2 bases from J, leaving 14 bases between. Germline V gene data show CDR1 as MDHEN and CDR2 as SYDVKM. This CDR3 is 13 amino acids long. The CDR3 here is CASNEESPYEQYF. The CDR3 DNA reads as TGTGCCAGTAACGAAGAGTCCCCCTACGAGCAGTACTTC.

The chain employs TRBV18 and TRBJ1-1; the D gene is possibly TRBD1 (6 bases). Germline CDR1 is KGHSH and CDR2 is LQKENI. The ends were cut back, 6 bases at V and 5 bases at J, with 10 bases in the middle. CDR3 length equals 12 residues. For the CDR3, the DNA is TGTGCCAGCTCCCGCAGGGGAACTGAAGCTTTCTTT. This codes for CASSRRGTEAFF.

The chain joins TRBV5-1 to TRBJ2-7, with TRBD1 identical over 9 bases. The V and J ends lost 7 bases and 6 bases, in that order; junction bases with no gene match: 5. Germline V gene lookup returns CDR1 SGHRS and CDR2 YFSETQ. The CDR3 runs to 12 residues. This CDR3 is CASGQGFVEQYF. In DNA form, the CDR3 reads TGCGCCAGCGGACAGGGGTTCGTCGAGCAGTACTTC.

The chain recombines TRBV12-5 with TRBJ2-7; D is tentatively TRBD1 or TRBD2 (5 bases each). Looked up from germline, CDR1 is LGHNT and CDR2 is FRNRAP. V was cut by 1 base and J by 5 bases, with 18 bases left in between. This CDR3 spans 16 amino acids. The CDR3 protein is CASGLALGGGDDEQYF. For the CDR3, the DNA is TGTGCTAGTGGTTTGGCCTTAGGAGGTGGGGACGACGAGCAGTACTTC.

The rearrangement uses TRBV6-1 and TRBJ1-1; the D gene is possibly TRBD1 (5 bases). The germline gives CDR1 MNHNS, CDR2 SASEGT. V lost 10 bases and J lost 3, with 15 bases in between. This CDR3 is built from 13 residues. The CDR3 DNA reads TGTGCCACCGTTGGGGGGTGGGACACTGAAGCTTTCTTT. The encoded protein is CATVGGWDTEAFF.

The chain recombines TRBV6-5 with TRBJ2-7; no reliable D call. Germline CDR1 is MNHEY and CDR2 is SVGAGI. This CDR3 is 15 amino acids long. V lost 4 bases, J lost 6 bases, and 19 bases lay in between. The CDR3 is CASSSDGARQVEQYF. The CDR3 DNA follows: TGTGCCAGCAGTTCAGACGGTGCCCGGCAGGTCGAGCAGTACTTC.

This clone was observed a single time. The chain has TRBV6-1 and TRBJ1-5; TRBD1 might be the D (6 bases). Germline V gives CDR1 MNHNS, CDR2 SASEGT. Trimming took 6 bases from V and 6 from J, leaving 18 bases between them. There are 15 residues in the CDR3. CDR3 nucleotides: TGTGCCAGCAGACCAAGAGGGGGGAGAGGTCAGCCCCAGCATTTT. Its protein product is CASRPRGGRGQPQHF.

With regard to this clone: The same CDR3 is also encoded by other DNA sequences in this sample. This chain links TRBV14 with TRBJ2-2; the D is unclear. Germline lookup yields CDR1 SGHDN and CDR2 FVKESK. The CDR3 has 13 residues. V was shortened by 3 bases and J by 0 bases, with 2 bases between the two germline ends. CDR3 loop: CASSQTNTGELFF. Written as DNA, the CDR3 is TGTGCCAGCAGCCAGACGAACACCGGGGAGCTGTTTTTT.

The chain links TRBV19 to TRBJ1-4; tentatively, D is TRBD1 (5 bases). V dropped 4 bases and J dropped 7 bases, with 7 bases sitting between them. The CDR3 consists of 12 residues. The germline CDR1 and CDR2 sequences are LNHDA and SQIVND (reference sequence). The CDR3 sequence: CASSRRGEKLFF. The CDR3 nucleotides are TGTGCCAGTAGTAGGAGGGGTGAAAAACTGTTTTTT.

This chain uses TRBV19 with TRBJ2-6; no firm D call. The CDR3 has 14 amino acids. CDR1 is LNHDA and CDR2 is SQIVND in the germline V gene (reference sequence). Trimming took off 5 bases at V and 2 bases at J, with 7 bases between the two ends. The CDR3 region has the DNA TGTGCCAGTAGTGCTGATCCTGGGGCCAACGTCCTGACTTTC. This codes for CASSADPGANVLTF.

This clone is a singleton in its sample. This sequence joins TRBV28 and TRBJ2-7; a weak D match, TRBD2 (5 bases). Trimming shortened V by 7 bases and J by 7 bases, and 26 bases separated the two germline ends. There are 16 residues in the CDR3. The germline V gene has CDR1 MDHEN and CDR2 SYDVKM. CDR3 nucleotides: TGTGCCAGCACTCCCCCGGGGTGGTCAGGATACGGGGAGCAGTACTTC. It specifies CASTPPGWSGYGEQYF.

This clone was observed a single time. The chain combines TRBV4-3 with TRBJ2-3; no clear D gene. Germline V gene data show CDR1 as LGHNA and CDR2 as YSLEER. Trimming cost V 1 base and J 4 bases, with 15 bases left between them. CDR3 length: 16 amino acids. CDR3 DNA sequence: TGCGCCAGCAGCCAAGTCGTGGACCTATTGGCAGATACGCAGTATTTT. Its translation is CASSQVVDLLADTQYF.

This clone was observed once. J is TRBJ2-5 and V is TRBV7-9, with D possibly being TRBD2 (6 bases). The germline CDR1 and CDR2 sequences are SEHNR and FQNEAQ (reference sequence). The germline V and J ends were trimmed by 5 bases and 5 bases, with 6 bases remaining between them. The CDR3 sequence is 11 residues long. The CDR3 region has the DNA TGTGCCAGCAGCGCGGGGGAGACCCAGTACTTC. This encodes CASSAGETQYF.

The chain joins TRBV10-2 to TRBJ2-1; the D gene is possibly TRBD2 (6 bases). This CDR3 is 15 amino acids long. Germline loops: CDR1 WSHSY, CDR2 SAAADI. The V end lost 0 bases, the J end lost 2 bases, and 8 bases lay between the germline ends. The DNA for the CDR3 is TGCGCCAGCAGTGAGTCGGTAGCGGCCTACAATGAGCAGTTCTTC. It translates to CASSESVAAYNEQFF.

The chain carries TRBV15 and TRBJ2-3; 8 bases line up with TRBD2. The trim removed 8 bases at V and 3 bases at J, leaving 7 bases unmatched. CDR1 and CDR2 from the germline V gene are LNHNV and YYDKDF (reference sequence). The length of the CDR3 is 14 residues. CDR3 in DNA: TGTGCCACCCACGCGGGGGGCTGGACAGATACGCAGTATTTT. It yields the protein CATHAGGWTDTQYF.

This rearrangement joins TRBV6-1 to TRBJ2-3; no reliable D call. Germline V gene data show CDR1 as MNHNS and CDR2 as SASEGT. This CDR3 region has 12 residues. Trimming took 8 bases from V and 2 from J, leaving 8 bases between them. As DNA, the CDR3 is TGTGCCAGCGAACCCTACACAGATACGCAGTATTTT. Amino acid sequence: CASEPYTDTQYF.